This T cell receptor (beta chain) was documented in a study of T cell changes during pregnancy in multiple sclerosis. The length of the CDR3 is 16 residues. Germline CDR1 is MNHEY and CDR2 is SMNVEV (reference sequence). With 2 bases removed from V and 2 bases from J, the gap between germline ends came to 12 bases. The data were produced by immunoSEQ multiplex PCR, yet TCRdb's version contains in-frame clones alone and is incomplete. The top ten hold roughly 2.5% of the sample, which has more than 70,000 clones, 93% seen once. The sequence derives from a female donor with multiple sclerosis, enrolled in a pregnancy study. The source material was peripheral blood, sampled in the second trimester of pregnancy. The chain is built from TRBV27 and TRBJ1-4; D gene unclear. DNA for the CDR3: TGTGCCAGCAGTTTAAGTAGTATTTTGACTAATGAAAAACTGTTTTTT. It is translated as CASSLSSILTNEKLFF.